A single sample gave rise to the 12 T cell receptor beta chains below, sequenced in a study of T-cell reconstitution after alpha-beta-depleted transplantation in children. Unique molecular identifiers were used to barcode this TCRbeta library. TCRdb reprocessed the PCR reads via MiXCR and lists one record per CDR3 protein. Among approximately 430,000 distinct CDR3 sequences, 15% to 20% were seen once, and the ten largest hold just under 30%. The material sequenced was PBMCs, mostly from graft donor cells, taken 360 days after TCRalphabeta/CD19-depleted stem cell transplant. These receptors were taken from a boy under three years old who had a stem cell transplant for Wiskott-Aldrich syndrome, so the T cells may come from the graft donor.

The genes are TRBV20-1 and TRBJ2-5; either TRBD1 or TRBD2 may fit D (5 bases each). Trimming took off 1 base at V and 2 bases at J, with 11 bases between the two ends. Germline CDR1 reads DFQATT; CDR2 reads SNEGSKA (reference sequence). The CDR3 is 14 amino acids. CDR3 amino acids: CSARGDAGQETQYF. CDR3 in DNA: TGCAGTGCTAGAGGGGACGCAGGTCAAGAGACCCAGTACTTC.

This clonotype was recorded at least ten times. The chain recombines TRBV7-2 with TRBJ2-3; no firm D call. V gave up 3 bases and J gave up 1 base, with 5 bases separating them. Germline-derived CDR1 and CDR2 are SGHTA and FQGNSA. The CDR3 loop spans 13 amino acids. The CDR3 loop reads CASSFQGTDTQYF. CDR3 DNA: TGTGCCAGCAGCTTTCAAGGCACAGATACGCAGTATTTT.

This clonotype showed up just a few times. The V call is TRBV10-3, the J call TRBJ2-2; D not certain. The CDR3 has 14 residues. Trimming took off 4 bases at V and 6 bases at J, with 12 bases between the two ends. CDR1 is ENHRY and CDR2 is SYGVKD in the germline V gene. CDR3 sequence reads: CAISGGFSPGELFF. The CDR3 nucleotides read TGTGCCATCAGTGGGGGATTCTCACCCGGGGAGCTGTTTTTT.

The CDR3 spells CASRSGVYQETQYF. The CDR3 DNA is TGTGCCAGCCGCAGCGGCGTGTACCAAGAGACCCAGTACTTC. The genes are TRBV2 and TRBJ2-5; D is possibly TRBD2 (5 bases). CDR3 length: 14 amino acids. Germline V gives CDR1 SNHLY, CDR2 FYNNEI. The V gene lost 8 bases and the J gene lost 0 bases, with 13 bases spanning the gap.

V and J are TRBV6-2 or TRBV6-3 and TRBJ2-5; possibly TRBD1 or TRBD2 for D (7 bases each). V shed 4 bases and J shed 5 bases, with 20 bases lying between them. This CDR3 is built from 16 residues. CDR1 and CDR2 (germline): MNHEY, SVGEGT. The CDR3 coding sequence is TGTGCCAGCAGTTTAGCAGGGGGACTACCCAGGGAGACCCAGTACTTC. This encodes CASSLAGGLPRETQYF.

V usage is TRBV7-2 and J usage is TRBJ2-7; tentative D call: TRBD1 (6 bases). The CDR3 length is 15 residues. Germline lookup yields CDR1 SGHTA and CDR2 FQGNSA. Between the trimmed V and J ends, which lost 1 base and 1 base, there was a span of 11 bases. CDR3 protein: CASSLELGASYEQYF. The DNA of the CDR3 is TGTGCCAGCAGCTTAGAGTTGGGGGCTTCCTACGAGCAGTACTTC.

CDR3 coding DNA: TGCAGTGCTAGAGATACTGTCGGGGGGGAGACCCAGTACTTC. This gives the protein CSARDTVGGETQYF. V usage is TRBV20-1 and J usage is TRBJ2-5; 7 positions match TRBD2. This CDR3 has 14 residues. CDR1 DFQATT and CDR2 SNEGSKA come from the germline V gene (reference sequence). The V and J ends lost 0 bases and 5 bases, in that order; junction bases with no gene match: 6.

This clonotype was observed a few times. The rearrangement links TRBV15 to TRBJ2-3; a weak D match, TRBD2 (5 bases). The germline V gene encodes CDR1 LNHNV and CDR2 YYDKDF (reference sequence). Trimming removed 1 base from V and 2 bases from J, with 10 bases in between. The CDR3 spans 15 residues. CDR3 DNA sequence: TGTGCCACCAGCAGAGTTGTCGGGGACACAGATACGCAGTATTTT. This sequence encodes CATSRVVGDTDTQYF.

V is TRBV5-5 and J is TRBJ2-7; D not certain. Germline loops: CDR1 SGHKS, CDR2 YYEKEE (reference sequence). Between the trimmed V and J ends, which lost 5 bases and 0 bases, there was a span of 15 bases. The CDR3 is made up of 15 amino acids. The CDR3 DNA follows: TGTGCCAGCAGGCTAACGAGTTCAAGCTCCTACGAGCAGTACTTC. It specifies CASRLTSSSSYEQYF.

This clonotype was seen a handful of times. The chain has TRBV12-3 or TRBV12-4 and TRBJ2-1; TRBD1 agrees at 9 bases. V gave up 6 bases and J gave up 9 bases; unmatched junction bases: 12. The CDR3 has 15 amino acids. Here the CDR3 DNA reads TGTGCCAGCAGGCCTCCGGGACAGGGTTGGGGTGAGCAGTTCTTC. Translating gives CASRPPGQGWGEQFF.

This clonotype was counted only a few times. The J gene is TRBJ1-5, the V gene TRBV6-5, with D maybe TRBD1 (5 bases). The germline V gene encodes CDR1 MNHEY and CDR2 SVGAGI. This CDR3 region has 15 residues. V gave up 2 bases and J gave up 1 base, with 9 bases separating them. CDR3 nucleotide sequence: TGTGCCAGCAGTTACGGGGGGGTAAGCAATCAGCCCCAGCATTTT. Amino acid sequence: CASSYGGVSNQPQHF.

The chain joins TRBV30 to TRBJ2-1; 11 positions match TRBD2. The CDR3 length is 16 residues. From germline, CDR1 is GTSNPN and CDR2 SVGIG (reference sequence). V shed 0 bases, J shed 9 bases, and the junction held 10 bases outside the gene matches. The CDR3 bases are TGTGCCTGGAGTGTACAATTAGCGGGGGGGCATAGTGAGCAGTTCTTC. It is translated as CAWSVQLAGGHSEQFF.